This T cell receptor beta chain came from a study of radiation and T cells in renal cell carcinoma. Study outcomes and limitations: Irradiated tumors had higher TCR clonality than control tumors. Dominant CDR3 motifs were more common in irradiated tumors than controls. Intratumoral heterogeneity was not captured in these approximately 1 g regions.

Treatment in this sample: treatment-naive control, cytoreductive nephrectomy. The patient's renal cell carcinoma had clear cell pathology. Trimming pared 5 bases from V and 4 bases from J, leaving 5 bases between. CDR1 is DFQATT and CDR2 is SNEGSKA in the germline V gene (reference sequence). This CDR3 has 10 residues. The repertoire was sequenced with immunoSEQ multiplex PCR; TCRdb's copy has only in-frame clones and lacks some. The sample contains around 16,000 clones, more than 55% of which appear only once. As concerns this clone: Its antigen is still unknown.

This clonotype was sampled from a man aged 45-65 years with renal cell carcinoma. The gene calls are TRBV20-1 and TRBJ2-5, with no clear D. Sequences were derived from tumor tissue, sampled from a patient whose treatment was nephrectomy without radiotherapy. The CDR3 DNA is TGCAGTGCTCTCGGAGAGACCCAGTACTTC. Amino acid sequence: CSALGETQYF.